This note documents a single T cell receptor (beta chain) sequence. Its antigen is as yet unknown. The assay was immunoSEQ multiplex PCR, and TCRdb's table has in-frame clones only and misses some. The data contain about 130,000 clones, approximately 92% of them singletons. This sample is drawn from a study of cytomegalovirus exposure and HLA in healthy donors. Separate from the approximately 670-subject first cohort, the approximately 120-subject validation cohort was the one that the donors belonged to. Germline lookup yields CDR1 MNHNY and CDR2 SVGAGI (reference sequence). V lost 6 bases, J lost 2 bases, and 11 bases lay in between. The CDR3 extends over 15 amino acids. Study-wide findings and caveats: In the roughly 120 validation repertoires, a later analysis found that first-cohort TCR clusters tended to co-occur.

The chain has TRBV6-6 and TRBJ1-6; no clear D. The specimen sequenced was PBMCs. This sequence originates from a woman between 18 and 29 years old in good health and CMV-seronegative. The DNA for the CDR3 is TGTGCCAGCAGCCCCCGGGATGCCTATAATTCACCCCTCCACTTT. Amino acids: CASSPRDAYNSPLHF.